Shown below are 20 T cell receptor beta chains from a single sample sequenced in a study of beta chain features in type 1 diabetes (dated by TCRdb to between 2017 and 2018). Beyond this particular receptor, the publication reports: A moderate but significant shortening of TCRB CDR3 length was observed in type 1 diabetes patients in all four CD4+ subsets.

Libraries were built with the immunoSEQ multiplex PCR assay. The High Capacity cDNA Reverse Transcription Kit was used to reverse transcribe all of the isolated RNA, meaning that expressed TCRB transcripts were what got sequenced. TCRdb stores this immuneACCESS table with in-frame sequences only. Part of the clones is absent; in the studies checked, under half of the shortfall reflects unresolved V genes, and no reason is known for the rest. For this sample there are 120,000 or so clones; roughly a sixth appear just once. The ten largest clones represent 2.6% of the sample. Their recognized antigens are unknown. Sequenced: central memory CD4+ T cells from blood. The source of these receptors is a man aged 18 to 30 with type 1 diabetes.

CDR3 nucleotides: TGCAGCGTTCTGGTCGGGGAGACCCAGTACTTC. Translation: CSVLVGETQYF. The chain has TRBV29-1 and TRBJ2-5; D call uncertain. Between the trimmed V and J ends, which lost 5 bases and 5 bases, there was a span of 9 bases. The V gene's germline CDR1 is SQVTM and CDR2 ANQGSEA. The CDR3 extends over 11 amino acids.

A few counts support this clone. The chain links TRBV30 to TRBJ2-1, with TRBD2 identical over 13 bases. J was trimmed by 12 bases and V by 1 base; bases with no gene match: 3. CDR3 length: 13 residues. Germline CDR1 and CDR2: GTSNPN and SVGIG (reference sequence). The DNA of the CDR3 is TGTGCCTGGAGTGGGACTAGCGGGGGACGGCAGTTCTTC. Its protein is CAWSGTSGGRQFF.

This clone was picked up a small number of times. The chain joins TRBV11-2 to TRBJ2-1, with D perhaps matching TRBD2 (6 bases). V lost 1 base and J lost 1, with 8 bases in between. The germline V gene has CDR1 SGHAT and CDR2 FQNNGV. This CDR3 spans 15 amino acids. The CDR3 here is CASSLAAGSYNEQFF. The CDR3 DNA reads TGTGCCAGCAGCTTAGCGGCGGGATCCTACAATGAGCAGTTCTTC.

The CDR3 sequence: CASSGTGKSEQFF. The CDR3 nucleotides read TGTGCCAGTTCCGGGACAGGGAAGAGTGAGCAGTTCTTC. The chain is built from TRBV2 and TRBJ2-1, with 9 positions matching TRBD1. From germline, CDR1 is SNHLY and CDR2 FYNNEI. The CDR3 covers 13 residues. Trimming took 9 bases from V and 9 from J; bases not matched to a gene: 9. Combining the CDR3 with reference TRBV2 and TRBJ2-1 gives the whole variable domain EPEVTQTPSHQVTQMGQEVILRCVPISNHLYFYWYRQILGQKVEFLVSFYNNEISEKSEIFDDQFSVERPDGSNFTLKIRSTKLEDSAMYFCASSGTGKSEQFFGPGTRLTVL.

The rearrangement uses TRBV21-1 and TRBJ1-4; the table's D call of TRBD1 was not tested on the DNA. TRBV21-1 is a recognized pseudogene. The CDR3 length is 15 residues. The CDR3 reads CASSCRQGVRIGLFF. DNA of the CDR3: TGTGCCAGCAGCTGTCGACAGGGGGTGCGAATCGGACTGTTTTTT.

Only a few counts were recorded for this clone. The CDR3 is CASSQDQGAGAVGETQYF. The CDR3 DNA reads as TGCGCCAGCAGCCAAGATCAAGGGGCAGGGGCGGTAGGAGAGACCCAGTACTTC. The V call is TRBV4-1, the J call TRBJ2-5; D possibly corresponds to TRBD1 (6 bases). The CDR3 length is 18 residues. The germline CDR1 and CDR2 sequences are MGHRA and YSYEKL. Deletions cut 0 bases from V and 4 bases from J, with 21 bases between.

Concerning this clone itself: One end of the junction varies from germline; a read error may be responsible. The chain uses TRBV27 and TRBJ1-1; D may be TRBD1 (6 bases). CDR3 size: 14 residues. The germline V gene has CDR1 MNHEY and CDR2 SMNVEV (reference sequence). The CDR3 DNA reads as TGTGCCAGCAGTCCCATTCAGGGGAACGCTGAAGCTTTCTTT. Translated, it gives CASSPIQGNAEAFF.

This clone showed up just a few times. The rearrangement joins TRBV28 to TRBJ2-7, with D possibly TRBD2 on 5 matching bases. Trimming stripped 5 bases from V and 1 base from J, with 12 bases between. The CDR3 consists of 14 residues. Germline CDR1 reads MDHEN; CDR2 reads SYDVKM. CDR3 sequence (DNA): TGTGCCAGCAGTCCTCCGGGGTTGTCCTACGAGCAGTACTTC. Its translation: CASSPPGLSYEQYF. Drawing the rest from reference TRBV28 and TRBJ2-7, the complete variable domain is DVKVTQSSRYLVKRTGEKVFLECVQDMDHENMFWYRQDPGLGLRLIYFSYDVKMKEKGDIPEGYSVSREKKERFSLILESASTNQTSMYLCASSPPGLSYEQYFGPGTRLTVT.

The chain is built from TRBV9 and TRBJ2-5; no reliable D call. V shed 2 bases and J shed 3 bases, with 8 bases lying between them. Looked up from germline, CDR1 is SGDLS and CDR2 is YYNGEE. The CDR3 totals 13 residues. CDR3 in amino acids: CASSVGSEETQYF. The CDR3 DNA reads TGTGCCAGCAGCGTTGGAAGCGAAGAGACCCAGTACTTC.

This chain joins TRBV5-1 and TRBJ2-6; 7 nucleotides line up with TRBD1. The CDR3 spans 18 residues. V lost 0 bases, J lost 0 bases, and 6 bases stayed unmatched. Germline lookup yields CDR1 SGHRS and CDR2 YFSETQ. For the CDR3, the DNA is TGCGCCAGCAGCTTGGACGGACAGGAGAGCTCTGGGGCCAACGTCCTGACTTTC. This gives the protein CASSLDGQESSGANVLTF.

This clone was seen ten or more times. J is TRBJ1-1 and V is TRBV20-1; D is unclear. The CDR3 runs 11 residues. Germline values: CDR1 DFQATT, CDR2 SNEGSKA (reference sequence). Trimming pared 6 bases from V and 4 bases from J, leaving 9 bases between. DNA of the CDR3: TGCAGTGCCGATTCGGGCACTGAAGCTTTCTTT. Amino acids: CSADSGTEAFF.

This clone was detected a few times. The junction and the germline gene differ at one end; a read error may be behind it. The J gene is TRBJ2-5, the V gene TRBV7-7, with 8 bases identical to TRBD1. This CDR3 is built from 14 residues. In germline, CDR1 is SSHAT, CDR2 FNYEAQ (reference sequence). DNA of the CDR3: TGTGCTAGCAGCCTCGGACAGGGCCAAGAGACCCAGTACTTC. Translated: CASSLGQGQETQYF.

This clone was counted between two and nine times. The rearrangement uses TRBV6-5 and TRBJ2-5, with D perhaps TRBD1 (6 bases). Germline CDR1 MNHEY, CDR2 SVGAGI. V was pared by 7 bases and J by 2 bases, with 17 bases between. There are 15 residues in the CDR3. CDR3 DNA: TGTGCCAGCACTCCCATTGGGGGCCATCAAGAGACCCAGTACTTC. This codes for CASTPIGGHQETQYF.

In its sample, this clone was seen a few times. V and J are TRBV14 and TRBJ2-7; the D is unclear. The CDR3 covers 14 residues. Germline assignment: CDR1 SGHDN and CDR2 FVKESK. The V end lost 2 bases, the J end lost 9 bases, and 17 bases lay between the germline ends. CDR3 amino acids: CASSQRRADSSQYF. The CDR3 DNA reads as TGTGCCAGCAGCCAAAGACGGGCAGATTCTTCGCAGTACTTC.

This clone was picked up a small number of times. The chain recombines TRBV5-4 with TRBJ2-1; perhaps TRBD1 as D (6 bases). Germline loops: CDR1 SGHNT, CDR2 YYREEE (reference sequence). V lost 4 bases and J 4 bases, leaving 9 bases between the germline ends. The CDR3 is made up of 13 amino acids. CDR3 DNA sequence: TGTGCCAGCAGCGTGGACAGTTACAATGAGCAGTTCTTC. Translated, it gives CASSVDSYNEQFF.

This clone was detected only a few times. This chain links TRBV25-1 with TRBJ2-1, with D perhaps TRBD1 or TRBD2 (5 bases each). The CDR3 loop spans 17 amino acids. V dropped 1 base and J dropped 2 bases, with 15 bases sitting between them. Per germline, CDR1 MGHDK and CDR2 SYGVNS. CDR3 region: CASSESLRDAAYNEQFF. The CDR3 DNA reads as TGTGCCAGCAGTGAATCTCTCAGGGACGCCGCCTACAATGAGCAGTTCTTC.

This rearrangement joins TRBV5-1 to TRBJ1-4, with D perhaps matching TRBD1 (5 bases). The CDR3 has 13 residues. Deletions cut 4 bases from V and 8 bases from J, with 12 bases between. Germline V lookup: CDR1 SGHRS, CDR2 YFSETQ. CDR3 bases: TGCGCCAGCAGCATTCATAAGGGGGAAAAACTGTTTTTT. Translating gives CASSIHKGEKLFF.

This sequence joins TRBV4-1 and TRBJ2-2; D might be TRBD2 (6 bases). V gave up 4 bases and J gave up 5 bases, with 14 bases separating them. Germline lookup yields CDR1 MGHRA and CDR2 YSYEKL. This CDR3 region has 15 residues. CDR3 protein: CASSPPWTITGELFF. Written as DNA, the CDR3 is TGCGCCAGCAGCCCTCCCTGGACTATTACCGGGGAGCTGTTTTTT.

CDR3 sequence reads: CASSLARRAFNEKLFF. CDR3 DNA sequence: TGTGCCAGCAGCTTAGCTAGGAGGGCCTTTAATGAAAAACTGTTTTTT. The chain is built from TRBV7-2 and TRBJ1-4; no firm D call. Between the trimmed V and J ends, which lost 0 bases and 4 bases, there was a span of 12 bases. Germline V CDR1 and CDR2: SGHTA, FQGNSA. The CDR3 contains 16 residues.

This clone was detected only a few times. V gene TRBV7-9 combines with J gene TRBJ1-6, with D unresolved. The CDR3 length is 14 residues. Germline V lookup: CDR1 SEHNR, CDR2 FQNEAQ (reference sequence). Trimming took off 1 base at V and 8 bases at J, with 9 bases between the two ends. CDR3 DNA: TGTGCCAGCAGCTTAGGATTCCGGGATTCACCCCTCCACTTT. Encoded protein: CASSLGFRDSPLHF.